Below, 15 T cell receptor beta chains from the same sample are listed, as sequenced in a study of blood T cell repertoires in COVID-19. Generated by immunoSEQ multiplex PCR, the TCRdb table keeps only in-frame clones and is missing some. The table shows fewer than 500,000 clones, with more than 80% occurring only once. The sample consisted of peripheral blood. The receptors stem from a woman in her twenties or thirties with active or convalescent COVID-19.

V usage is TRBV19 and J usage is TRBJ2-4; 10 positions agree with TRBD1. V dropped 5 bases and J dropped 1; count of bases not matched to a gene: 5. Per germline, CDR1 LNHDA and CDR2 SQIVND (reference sequence). The CDR3 has 16 amino acids. The CDR3 sequence: CASSPWTGGAKNIQYF. The CDR3 DNA is TGTGCCAGTAGTCCATGGACAGGGGGGGCCAAAAACATTCAGTACTTC.

The V gene is TRBV12-3 or TRBV12-4, the J gene TRBJ2-2; a possible D gene is TRBD1 (5 bases). V dropped 6 bases and J dropped 4 bases, with 9 bases sitting between them. CDR3 length: 13 residues. CDR3 sequence (DNA): TGTGCCAGCAGACGGACAAGCACCGGGGAGCTGTTTTTT. This gives the protein CASRRTSTGELFF.

This chain links TRBV18 with TRBJ1-6; possible D gene TRBD1, 5 bases. Trimming stripped 3 bases from V and 10 bases from J, with 16 bases between. Germline V gene data show CDR1 as KGHSH and CDR2 as LQKENI. CDR3 length equals 15 residues. Here the CDR3 DNA reads TGTGCCAGCTCACCCCTAGTGGGGGGAGACTCACCCCTCCACTTT. This encodes CASSPLVGGDSPLHF.

The rearrangement links TRBV6-1 to TRBJ2-1, with 12 bases lining up with TRBD2. V gave up 6 bases and J gave up 8 bases; unmatched junction bases: 2. The CDR3 contains 13 residues. CDR1 is MNHNS and CDR2 is SASEGT in the germline V gene. The CDR3 loop is CASSPSGRDEQFF. CDR3 coding DNA: TGTGCCAGCAGCCCTAGCGGGAGGGATGAGCAGTTCTTC.

Only a few counts were recorded for this clone. The chain recombines TRBV9 with TRBJ1-6; tentatively, D is TRBD1 (6 bases). Germline V lookup: CDR1 SGDLS, CDR2 YYNGEE. V shed 1 base and J shed 5 bases, with 10 bases lying between them. The CDR3 sequence is 15 residues long. The CDR3 is CASSVTTGNNSPLHF. CDR3 bases: TGTGCCAGCAGCGTAACGACAGGAAATAATTCACCCCTCCACTTT.

A few counts support this clone. The genes are TRBV5-1 and TRBJ1-6, with D maybe TRBD1 (5 bases). Germline V gene sequence: CDR1 SGHRS, CDR2 YFSETQ. The CDR3 has 14 amino acids. V lost 0 bases and J 12 bases, leaving 13 bases between the germline ends. The CDR3, as DNA: TGCGCCAGCAGCTTGGCCGGGCGGGGCGGACCCCTCCACTTT. It codes for CASSLAGRGGPLHF.

This clone was seen a few times. The gene calls are TRBV7-6 and TRBJ1-2; D is possibly TRBD1 (6 bases). CDR1 and CDR2 (germline): SGHVS, FNYEAQ. The CDR3 is 15 residues long. Deletions cut 0 bases from V and 7 bases from J, with 15 bases between. CDR3 bases: TGTGCCAGCAGCTTAGCGGTGACAGGAGATGGTGGCTACACCTTC. Its translation is CASSLAVTGDGGYTF.

CDR3 DNA: TGTGCCACCAGTGATTTCGTCAGGGTCTCGCACGAGCAGTACTTC. Its protein is CATSDFVRVSHEQYF. The genes are TRBV24-1 and TRBJ2-7, with a weak D call TRBD1 (5 bases). This CDR3 is built from 15 residues. Trimming removed 1 base at V and 5 bases at J, with 14 bases between. Germline CDR1 KGHDR, CDR2 SFDVKD.

The rearrangement joins TRBV19 to TRBJ1-2; 7 bases are shared with TRBD1. V gave up 6 bases and J gave up 4 bases; unmatched junction bases: 8. Germline V gives CDR1 LNHDA, CDR2 SQIVND (reference sequence). The CDR3 length is 14 residues. The CDR3, as DNA: TGTGCCAGTAGCGACAGGGATTCCCCCTATGGCTACACCTTC. This encodes CASSDRDSPYGYTF.

Turning to this clone: Other DNA sequences within the sample encode an identical CDR3. This chain uses TRBV18 with TRBJ2-5, with 8 bases lining up with TRBD2. V was clipped by 6 bases and J by 5 bases; unmatched bases: 5. CDR1 and CDR2 from the germline V gene are KGHSH and LQKENI. This CDR3 comprises 13 residues. CDR3 sequence (DNA): TGTGCCAGCTCGCGGACGGGGGGGGAGACCCAGTACTTC. Amino acid sequence: CASSRTGGETQYF.

V and J are TRBV3-1 (or the pseudogene TRBV3-2) and TRBJ2-7; D gene uncertain. This CDR3 is 15 amino acids long. The germline V gene has CDR1 LGHDT and CDR2 YNNKEL (reference sequence). Trimming took 1 base from V and 2 from J, leaving 12 bases between them. The CDR3 region is CASSQGRSPTYEQYF. In nucleotides, the CDR3 is TGTGCCAGCAGCCAAGGTCGTTCGCCTACCTACGAGCAGTACTTC.

The chain uses TRBV3-1 (or the pseudogene TRBV3-2) and TRBJ2-7, with 7 positions matching TRBD2. This CDR3 region has 13 residues. Germline V CDR1 and CDR2: LGHDT, YNNKEL (reference sequence). V was clipped by 5 bases and J by 1 base; unmatched bases: 2. Here the CDR3 reads CASSSGGSYEQYF. The CDR3 DNA reads TGTGCCAGCAGCTCCGGGGGGTCCTACGAGCAGTACTTC.

The chain recombines TRBV30 with TRBJ1-2, with D possibly TRBD1 on 5 matching bases. The CDR3 has 16 residues. V shed 3 bases and J shed 4 bases, with 21 bases lying between them. Germline V gives CDR1 GTSNPN, CDR2 SVGIG (reference sequence). CDR3 nucleotides: TGTGCCTGGAGGTACCTTCTCCGGAACCAGGGCTATGGCTACACCTTC. Protein sequence: CAWRYLLRNQGYGYTF. The complete variable domain, with remaining parts taken from reference TRBV30 and TRBJ1-2, reads SQTIHQWPATLVQPVGSPLSLECTVEGTSNPNLYWYRQAAGRGLQLLFYSVGIGQISSEVPQNLSASRPQDRQFILSSKKLLLSDSGFYLCAWRYLLRNQGYGYTFGSGTRLTVV.

V gene TRBV19 combines with J gene TRBJ1-1; D not resolved. V lost 7 bases and J lost 1, with 19 bases in between. Germline V gene lookup returns CDR1 LNHDA and CDR2 SQIVND (reference sequence). This CDR3 is built from 16 residues. The CDR3 here is CASNPRGGLENTEAFF. CDR3 nucleotides: TGTGCCAGTAATCCGCGAGGAGGGCTCGAGAACACTGAAGCTTTCTTT. Based on the CDR3 plus reference TRBV19 and TRBJ1-1, the full variable domain is DGGITQSPKYLFRKEGQNVTLSCEQNLNHDAMYWYRQDPGQGLRLIYYSQIVNDFQKGDIAEGYSVSREKKESFPLTVTSAQKNPTAFYLCASNPRGGLENTEAFFGQGTRLTVV.

This chain connects TRBV6-2 or TRBV6-3 to TRBJ2-3; TRBD2 matches at 8 bases. The CDR3 runs to 15 residues. Germline V gene lookup returns CDR1 MNHEY and CDR2 SVGEGT. V was pared by 4 bases and J by 6 bases, with 9 bases of the junction left unmatched. CDR3 residues: CASSLLAEGGDTQYF. Here the CDR3 DNA reads TGTGCCAGCAGTTTACTAGCGGAGGGGGGGGATACGCAGTATTTT.